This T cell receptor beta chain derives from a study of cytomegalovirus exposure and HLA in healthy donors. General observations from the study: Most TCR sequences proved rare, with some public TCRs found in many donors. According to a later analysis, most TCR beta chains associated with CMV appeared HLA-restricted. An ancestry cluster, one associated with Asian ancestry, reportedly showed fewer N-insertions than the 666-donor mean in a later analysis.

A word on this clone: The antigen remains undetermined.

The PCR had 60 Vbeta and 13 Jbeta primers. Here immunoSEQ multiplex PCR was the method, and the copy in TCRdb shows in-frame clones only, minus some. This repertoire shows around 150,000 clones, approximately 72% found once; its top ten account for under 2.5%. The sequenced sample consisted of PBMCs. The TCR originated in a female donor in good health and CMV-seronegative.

CDR3 nucleotides: TGCGCCAGCAGCTTGGGGGGGCGTCAGGAAAAACTGTTTTTT. It specifies CASSLGGRQEKLFF. The rearrangement joins TRBV5-1 to TRBJ1-4; tentative D call: TRBD1 (6 bases). CDR3 length: 14 residues. Germline-derived CDR1 and CDR2 are SGHRS and YFSETQ. The V gene lost 0 bases and the J gene lost 8 bases, with 11 bases spanning the gap.